This T cell receptor beta chain derives from a study of response to subunit inactivated influenza vaccine. This clonotype showed up just a few times. TCRdb used MiXCR to reprocess the RT-PCR reads, holding one entry per CDR3 protein. The table shows about 240,000 distinct CDR3 sequences, with less than 15% occurring only once. Germline CDR1 and CDR2: SEHNR and FQNEAQ (reference sequence). This CDR3 spans 16 amino acids. Trimming took 4 bases from V and 1 from J; bases not matched to a gene: 8. Here the sequenced sample was non-naive T cells sorted from PBMCs, taken approximately 15 days before vaccination. The chain couples TRBV7-9 to TRBJ2-5, with TRBD2 identical over 8 bases. The TCR was taken from a man between 45 and 60 years old who received an inactivated influenza vaccine. CDR3 loop: CASSSAGLGTQETQYF. CDR3 nucleotide sequence: TGTGCCAGCAGCTCTGCGGGACTAGGGACCCAAGAGACCCAGTACTTC.